This T cell receptor beta chain was captured in a study of Graves' ophthalmopathy and Graves' hyperthyroidism. Study results and limitations: In separating ophthalmopathy from stable hyperthyroidism, a 13-signature model achieved roughly 90% sensitivity and 75% to 84% specificity. The model reached around 66% sensitivity and around 72% specificity for predicting ophthalmopathy progression.

The diagnosis combined clinical symptoms, thyroxine, TRAb, thyroid ultrasound and orbital computed tomography scans. Amplification from RNA transcripts yielded the TCR beta CDR3 regions. In the first round, RT-PCR was carried out with HTBI primers, and a multiplex PCR formed the second round. TCRdb called the multiplex PCR reads again in MiXCR, with one record for every CDR3 protein. Among roughly 400,000 distinct CDR3 sequences listed, about 18% were seen once. At least ten counts were recorded for this clonotype. The antigen is undetermined. Germline V CDR1 and CDR2: MNHNS, SASEGT. The CDR3 contains 15 residues. V lost 7 bases to trimming and J lost 2 bases, with 15 bases between them.

V gene TRBV6-1 combines with J gene TRBJ1-5; D is possibly TRBD1 (5 bases). The sequence derives from an adult woman with stable Graves' hyperthyroidism. The sample comprised peripheral blood. CDR3 residues: CASTHSRAGNQPQHF. The CDR3 DNA reads as TGTGCCAGCACGCATAGCAGGGCCGGCAATCAGCCCCAGCATTTT.